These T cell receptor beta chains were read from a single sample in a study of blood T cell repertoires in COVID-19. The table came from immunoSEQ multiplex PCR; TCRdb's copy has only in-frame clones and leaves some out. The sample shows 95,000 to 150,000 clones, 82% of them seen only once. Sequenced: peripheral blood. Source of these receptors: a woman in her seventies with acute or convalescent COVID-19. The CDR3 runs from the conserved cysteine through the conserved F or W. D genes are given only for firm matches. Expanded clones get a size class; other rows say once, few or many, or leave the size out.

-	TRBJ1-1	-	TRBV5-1	TGCGCCAGCAGCTTCCAGGCCACGAACACTGAAGCTTTCTTT	CASSFQATNTEAFF
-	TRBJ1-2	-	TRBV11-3	TGTGCCAGCAGCTTATCGCCCGAACGGGGTGGCTACACCTTC	CASSLSPERGGYTF
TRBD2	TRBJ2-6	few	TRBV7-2	TGTGCCAGCAGCTTAAACGGGGGGGCTGGGGCCAACGTCCTGACTTTC	CASSLNGGAGANVLTF
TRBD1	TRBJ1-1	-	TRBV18	TGTGCCAGCTCGATAGGGACAGGGGAATGGACTGAAGCTTTCTTT	CASSIGTGEWTEAFF
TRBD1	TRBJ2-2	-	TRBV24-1	TGTGCCACGGAGGACAGGGTCACCGGGGAGCTGTTTTTT	CATEDRVTGELFF
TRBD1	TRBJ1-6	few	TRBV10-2	TGCGCCAGCAGTGAACCCGGGACAGGAGGCTCACCCCTCCACTTT	CASSEPGTGGSPLHF
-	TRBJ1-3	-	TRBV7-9	TGTGCCAGCACCGTAGTAGGAAACACCATATATTTT	CASTVVGNTIYF
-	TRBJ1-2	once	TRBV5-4	TGTGCCAGCAGCTTGGACAGGCGTAACTATGGCTACACCTTC	CASSLDRRNYGYTF
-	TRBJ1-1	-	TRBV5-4	TGTGCCAGCAGCCTCGGGAGCCGCGTTATGAACACTGAAGCTTTCTTT	CASSLGSRVMNTEAFF
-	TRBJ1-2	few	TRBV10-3	TGTGCCATCAGTGAGAAAAGGACAGAAGACTACACCTTC	CAISEKRTEDYTF
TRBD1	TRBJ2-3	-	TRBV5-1	TGCGCCAGCAGCTTGGCCCCAGGGGGTGTAACAGATACGCAGTATTTT	CASSLAPGGVTDTQYF
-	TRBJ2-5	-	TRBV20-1	TGCAGTGTTTACAGGGAGACCCAGTACTTC	CSVYRETQYF
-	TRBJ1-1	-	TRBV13	TGTGCCAGCAGCTTAGGACAGGGGAACACTGAAGCTTTCTTT	CASSLGQGNTEAFF
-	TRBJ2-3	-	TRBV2	TGTGCCAGCAGCACCCCGGGACTGGATAAAGATACGCAGTATTTT	CASSTPGLDKDTQYF
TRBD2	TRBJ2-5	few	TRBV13	TGTGCCAGCAGCTCCGGACTAGCGCAAGTCTCAGAAGAGACCCAGTACTTC	CASSSGLAQVSEETQYF
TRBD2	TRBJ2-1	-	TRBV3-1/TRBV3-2	TGTGCCAGCAGCCAATATAGCGGGGGGTCCTACAATGAGCAGTTCTTC	CASSQYSGGSYNEQFF
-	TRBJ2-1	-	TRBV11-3	TGTGCCAGCAGTGTATGGGGGGCCTACAATGAGCAGTTCTTC	CASSVWGAYNEQFF
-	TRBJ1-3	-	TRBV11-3	TGTGCCAGCAGCCTAGTGGGACTTGGAAACACCATATATTTT	CASSLVGLGNTIYF
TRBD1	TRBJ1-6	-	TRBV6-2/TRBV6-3	TGTGCCAGCAGTTGGAGAGACAGGGGGGCTTCACCCCTCCACTTT	CASSWRDRGASPLHF
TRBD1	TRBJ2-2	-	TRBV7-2	TGTGCCAGCAGCCTTGGGACAGGGGGGACCACCGGGGAGCTGTTTTTT	CASSLGTGGTTGELFF
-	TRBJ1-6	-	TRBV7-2	TGTGCCAGCAGCCCCCATGCGCCAACGGTAAATAATTCACCCCTCCACTTT	CASSPHAPTVNNSPLHF
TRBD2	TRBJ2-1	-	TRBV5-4	TGTGCCAGCAGCAGGCCCGGGACTAGCGGGGGGGGCAATGAGCAGTTCTTC	CASSRPGTSGGGNEQFF
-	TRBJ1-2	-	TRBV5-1	TGCGCCAGCAGCCCCGCCAAACAGGGAGGGTATGGCTACACCTTC	CASSPAKQGGYGYTF
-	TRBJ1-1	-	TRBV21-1	TGTGCCAGCACCGGGACAGGGGATGTCACTGAAGCTTTCTTT	CASTGTGDVTEAFF
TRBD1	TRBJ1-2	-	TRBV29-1	TGCAGCGTTCGGACAGGGACGAACTATGGCTACACCTTC	CSVRTGTNYGYTF
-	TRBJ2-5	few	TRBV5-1	TGCGCCAGCAGCTTGTCAGGGCGGGGATTGGAGACCCAGTACTTC	CASSLSGRGLETQYF
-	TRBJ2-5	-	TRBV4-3	TGCGCCAGCAGCCAAGATTCCATGAGCCAAGAGACCCAGTACTTC	CASSQDSMSQETQYF
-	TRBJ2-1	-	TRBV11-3	TGTGCCAGCAGCCTACCTCGGGGGTTCCGCTACAATGAGCAGTTCTTC	CASSLPRGFRYNEQFF
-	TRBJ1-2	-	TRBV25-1	TGTGCCAGCAGTGCTGGTGGGAGAGGTGGCTACACCTTC	CASSAGGRGGYTF
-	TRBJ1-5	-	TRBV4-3	TGCGCCAGCAGCCAAGATTCGGCAGGTCCGAATCAGCCCCAGCATTTT	CASSQDSAGPNQPQHF
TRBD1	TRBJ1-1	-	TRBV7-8	TGTGCCAGCAGCCTCGGAAGGGGGCTCACTGAAGCTTTCTTT	CASSLGRGLTEAFF
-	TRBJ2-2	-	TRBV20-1	TGCAGTGCTAGTCAGGCTACCTCGAACACCGGGGAGCTGTTTTTT	CSASQATSNTGELFF
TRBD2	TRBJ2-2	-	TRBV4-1	TGCGCCAGCAGCCAAGATCGGCGGGGGGGGAACTCCGGGGAGCTGTTTTTT	CASSQDRRGGNSGELFF
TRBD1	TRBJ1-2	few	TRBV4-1	TGCGCCAGCAGCCAAGTGGGACAGGCTATCTATGGCTACACCTTC	CASSQVGQAIYGYTF
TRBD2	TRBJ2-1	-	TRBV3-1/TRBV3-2	TGTGCCAGCAGCCTGGGGACTAGTTTACGGCATGAGCAGTTCTTC	CASSLGTSLRHEQFF
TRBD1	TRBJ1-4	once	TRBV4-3	TGCGCCAGCAGCCAAGAAGGCACAGGGGGGGGTAATGAAAAACTGTTTTTT	CASSQEGTGGGNEKLFF
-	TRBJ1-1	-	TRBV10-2	TGCGCCAGCAGTGAGTCCGGGCGAGGGACTGAAGCTTTCTTT	CASSESGRGTEAFF
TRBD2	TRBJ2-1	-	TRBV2	TGTGCCAGCAGTCCCTATAGCGGGGGGGCGACATACAATGAGCAGTTCTTC	CASSPYSGGATYNEQFF
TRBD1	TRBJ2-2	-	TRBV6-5	TGTGCCAGCAGTAATCGACAGGGTTGGGCCGGGGAGCTGTTTTTT	CASSNRQGWAGELFF
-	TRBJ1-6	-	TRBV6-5	TGTGCCAGCACAACAGGGAATAATTCACCCCTCCACTTT	CASTTGNNSPLHF
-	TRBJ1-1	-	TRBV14	TGTGCCAGCAGCCTCGTGAACACTGAAGCTTTCTTT	CASSLVNTEAFF
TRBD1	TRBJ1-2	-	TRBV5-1	TGCGCCAGCAGCGCCTATGGGGACAGGGTCTATGGCTACACCTTC	CASSAYGDRVYGYTF
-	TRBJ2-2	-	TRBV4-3	TGCGCCAGCAGCCAAGAATGGGGGGAGAACACCGGGGAGCTGTTTTTT	CASSQEWGENTGELFF
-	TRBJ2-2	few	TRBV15	TGTGCCACCAGCAGAGATAATCTGGGGGAGCTGTTTTTT	CATSRDNLGELFF
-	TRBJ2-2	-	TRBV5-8	TGTGCCAGCAGCTTGGGAGACCTTAGAGGCGGGGAGCTGTTTTTT	CASSLGDLRGGELFF
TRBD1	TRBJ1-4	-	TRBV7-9	TGTGCCAGCAGCAGACGTCCCGGGACAGGGGCGGGTGAAAAACTGTTTTTT	CASSRRPGTGAGEKLFF
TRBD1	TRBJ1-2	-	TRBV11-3	TGTGCCAGCAGTCCCGGGTGGAAGGGGGCGCCCGGCTACACCTTC	CASSPGWKGAPGYTF
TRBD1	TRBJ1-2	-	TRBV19	TGTGCCAGTAGTACAGACCCGGGGACAGGGGACTATGGCTACACCTTC	CASSTDPGTGDYGYTF
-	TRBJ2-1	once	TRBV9	TGTGCCAGCAGCGCTGGGGACGCTGCGGGGAATGAGCAGTTCTTC	CASSAGDAAGNEQFF
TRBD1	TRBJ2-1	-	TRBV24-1	TGTGCCACCAGTGACCCGGACAGGGGATCCTACAATGAGCAGTTCTTC	CATSDPDRGSYNEQFF
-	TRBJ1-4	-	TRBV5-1	TGCGCCAGCAGCTTCCAGGGAGGGTCGACTAATGAAAAACTGTTTTTT	CASSFQGGSTNEKLFF
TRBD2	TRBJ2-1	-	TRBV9	TGTGCCAGCAGCTACGGACTAGCGAAAAATGAGCAGTTCTTC	CASSYGLAKNEQFF
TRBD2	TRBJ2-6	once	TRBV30	TGTGCCTCCCTGGGACTAGCGGGGGCAGGGGGGGCCAACGTCCTGACTTTC	CASLGLAGAGGANVLTF
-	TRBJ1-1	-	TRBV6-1	TGTGCCAGCAGTGAATCAGGCGTTAACACTGAAGCTTTCTTT	CASSESGVNTEAFF
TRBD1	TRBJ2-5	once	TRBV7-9	TGTGCCAGCAGCCTGGAACAGGGGAGATGGGAGACCCAGTACTTC	CASSLEQGRWETQYF
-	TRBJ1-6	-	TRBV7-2	TGTGCCAGCAGCTTAGACCTCTCCAGGGGATCCTATAATTCACCCCTCCACTTT	CASSLDLSRGSYNSPLHF
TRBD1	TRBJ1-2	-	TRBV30	TGTGCCTGGACCCCGGGACAGGGACTCTACACCTTC	CAWTPGQGLYTF
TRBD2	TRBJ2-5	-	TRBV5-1	TGCGCCAGCAGCTTGGGTGGCGGGGGGGTCGAGACCCAGTACTTC	CASSLGGGGVETQYF
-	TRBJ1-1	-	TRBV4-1	TGCGCCAGCAGCCAAGCCTTACAGGAACCCATGAACACTGAAGCTTTCTTT	CASSQALQEPMNTEAFF